This is a list of T cell receptor beta chains from one sample in a study of blood T cells in healthy people across ages. TCRdb reprocessed the 5' RACE reads via MiXCR and lists one record per CDR3 protein. The sample holds hundreds of thousands of distinct CDR3 sequences, around 52% seen once. The sequenced sample was blood. The receptors derive from a woman over 75 in good health. The CDR3 runs from the conserved cysteine through the conserved F or W. The D gene is left open where the match is weak. Only some rows state a clone size, as once, few, many or a class for expanded clones.

d_call: TRBD1
v_call: TRBV28
j_call: TRBJ1-5
clone_size: many
cdr3_aa: CASLLGTGDQPQHF
cdr3_nt: TGTGCCAGCCTACTTGGGACAGGGGATCAGCCCCAGCATTTT

d_call: NA
v_call: TRBV29-1
j_call: TRBJ2-1
clone_size: once
cdr3_aa: CSVDDRIYNEQFF
cdr3_nt: TGCAGCGTTGATGACCGCATATACAATGAGCAGTTCTTC

d_call: NA
v_call: TRBV6-5
j_call: TRBJ2-7
clone_size: NA
cdr3_aa: CASSFQDRDYEQYF
cdr3_nt: TGTGCCAGCAGTTTCCAGGACAGAGACTACGAGCAGTACTTC

d_call: NA
v_call: TRBV12-3/TRBV12-4
j_call: TRBJ2-1
clone_size: NA
cdr3_aa: CASSPRAGGRSNEQFF
cdr3_nt: TGTGCCAGCAGTCCCCGTGCAGGTGGACGGAGCAATGAGCAGTTCTTC

d_call: NA
v_call: TRBV19
j_call: TRBJ2-7
clone_size: NA
cdr3_aa: CASSRGDGSYEQYF
cdr3_nt: TGCGCCAGTAGTAGGGGAGATGGCTCCTACGAGCAGTACTTC

d_call: NA
v_call: TRBV12-3/TRBV12-4
j_call: TRBJ2-2
clone_size: NA
cdr3_aa: CASRPGPNTGKLFF
cdr3_nt: TGTGCCAGCAGACCCGGCCCGAACACCGGGAAGCTGTTTTTT

d_call: NA
v_call: TRBV5-1
j_call: TRBJ2-1
clone_size: NA
cdr3_aa: CASSPGQINEQFF
cdr3_nt: TGCGCCAGCAGCCCTGGACAGATCAATGAGCAGTTCTTC

d_call: TRBD2
v_call: TRBV27
j_call: TRBJ2-7
clone_size: many
cdr3_aa: CASSFRAGGPYEQYF
cdr3_nt: TGTGCCAGCAGTTTCAGAGCGGGAGGGCCGTACGAGCAGTACTTC

d_call: NA
v_call: TRBV15
j_call: TRBJ2-2
clone_size: NA
cdr3_aa: CATSTLDGLPPGELFF
cdr3_nt: TGTGCCACCAGCACCCTAGACGGCCTCCCTCCCGGGGAGCTGTTTTTT

d_call: TRBD1
v_call: TRBV11-2
j_call: TRBJ2-1
clone_size: many
cdr3_aa: CASSLDGRDRGDEQFF
cdr3_nt: TGTGCCAGCAGCTTAGACGGGAGGGACAGGGGCGATGAGCAGTTCTTC

d_call: NA
v_call: TRBV2
j_call: TRBJ2-1
clone_size: NA
cdr3_aa: CASRLNARYNEQFF
cdr3_nt: TGTGCCAGCAGGCTTAACGCACGGTACAATGAGCAGTTCTTC

d_call: NA
v_call: TRBV20-1
j_call: TRBJ2-7
clone_size: NA
cdr3_aa: CSARRSTGYEQYF
cdr3_nt: TGCAGTGCTAGGAGGTCCACAGGCTACGAGCAGTACTTC

d_call: NA
v_call: TRBV12-3/TRBV12-4
j_call: TRBJ2-3
clone_size: many
cdr3_aa: CASSLLGYSTDTQYF
cdr3_nt: TGTGCCAGCAGTTTATTGGGATACAGCACAGATACGCAGTATTTT

d_call: TRBD1
v_call: TRBV29-1
j_call: TRBJ2-5
clone_size: NA
cdr3_aa: CSAGDSTETQYF
cdr3_nt: TGCAGCGCCGGGGACAGTACAGAGACCCAGTACTTC

d_call: TRBD1
v_call: TRBV28
j_call: TRBJ1-1
clone_size: few
cdr3_aa: CASSLYKQGSEAFF
cdr3_nt: TGTGCCAGCAGTTTATACAAACAGGGGTCTGAAGCTTTCTTT

d_call: NA
v_call: TRBV27
j_call: TRBJ2-5
clone_size: many
cdr3_aa: CASSLFGETQYF
cdr3_nt: TGTGCCAGCAGTTTGTTCGGAGAGACCCAGTACTTC

d_call: TRBD1
v_call: TRBV5-1
j_call: TRBJ1-6
clone_size: few
cdr3_aa: CASSTQGAFGNSPLHF
cdr3_nt: TGCGCCAGCAGCACACAGGGGGCCTTTGGAAATTCACCCCTCCACTTT

d_call: NA
v_call: TRBV15
j_call: TRBJ2-3
clone_size: NA
cdr3_aa: CATSHRNMDTQYF
cdr3_nt: TGTGCCACCAGCCATAGAAACATGGATACGCAGTATTTT

d_call: TRBD2
v_call: TRBV20-1
j_call: TRBJ2-5
clone_size: NA
cdr3_aa: CSVREARSETQYF
cdr3_nt: TGCAGTGTCCGGGAGGCTCGCTCTGAGACCCAGTACTTC

d_call: NA
v_call: TRBV28
j_call: TRBJ2-7
clone_size: once
cdr3_aa: CASISGTRFRSYEQYF
cdr3_nt: TGTGCCAGCATATCCGGAACGCGATTTAGGTCCTACGAGCAGTACTTC

d_call: NA
v_call: TRBV28
j_call: TRBJ2-7
clone_size: many
cdr3_aa: CASSLRRTAQYF
cdr3_nt: TGTGCCAGCAGTTTACGTCGGACGGCTCAGTACTTC

d_call: NA
v_call: TRBV5-6
j_call: TRBJ2-1
clone_size: NA
cdr3_aa: CASSLGPLREGEQFF
cdr3_nt: TGTGCCAGCAGCTTGGGTCCTTTGCGGGAAGGTGAGCAGTTCTTC

d_call: TRBD1
v_call: TRBV12-3/TRBV12-4
j_call: TRBJ2-6
clone_size: NA
cdr3_aa: CASSLVTGTGGAGANVLTF
cdr3_nt: TGTGCCAGCAGTTTAGTAACCGGGACAGGGGGCGCTGGGGCCAACGTCCTGACTTTC

d_call: NA
v_call: TRBV29-1
j_call: TRBJ2-2
clone_size: few
cdr3_aa: CSAQKGVGELFF
cdr3_nt: TGCAGCGCCCAGAAGGGTGTAGGGGAGCTGTTTTTT

d_call: TRBD2
v_call: TRBV7-9
j_call: TRBJ2-1
clone_size: NA
cdr3_aa: CASSFASGRGEQFF
cdr3_nt: TGTGCCAGCAGCTTCGCTAGCGGGAGAGGAGAGCAGTTCTTC

d_call: NA
v_call: TRBV20-1
j_call: TRBJ2-3
clone_size: once
cdr3_aa: CSPGRGRTDPTDTQYF
cdr3_nt: TGCAGCCCGGGCCGAGGGCGGACGGACCCCACAGATACGCAGTATTTT

d_call: NA
v_call: TRBV9
j_call: TRBJ2-6
clone_size: few
cdr3_aa: CASSVSNGGRGANVLTF
cdr3_nt: TGTGCCAGCAGCGTTAGTAATGGAGGAAGGGGGGCCAACGTCCTGACTTTC

d_call: TRBD2
v_call: TRBV9
j_call: TRBJ2-3
clone_size: NA
cdr3_aa: CASSVTSASTDTQYF
cdr3_nt: TGTGCCAGCAGCGTGACTAGCGCCAGCACAGATACGCAGTATTTT

d_call: TRBD1
v_call: TRBV3-1
j_call: TRBJ1-1
clone_size: NA
cdr3_aa: CASSPWTGGDTEAFF
cdr3_nt: TGTGCCAGCAGCCCCTGGACAGGAGGGGACACTGAAGCTTTCTTT

d_call: NA
v_call: TRBV27
j_call: TRBJ2-7
clone_size: many
cdr3_aa: CASSGHQSSYEQYF
cdr3_nt: TGTGCCAGCAGTGGTCACCAGAGCTCCTACGAGCAGTACTTC

d_call: NA
v_call: TRBV5-6
j_call: TRBJ2-7
clone_size: few
cdr3_aa: CASSFWTTYEQYF
cdr3_nt: TGTGCCAGCAGCTTTTGGACAACCTACGAGCAGTACTTC

d_call: TRBD1
v_call: TRBV7-3
j_call: TRBJ1-1
clone_size: NA
cdr3_aa: CASSLRQGTEAFF
cdr3_nt: TGTGCCAGCAGCCTACGACAGGGTACTGAAGCTTTCTTT

d_call: NA
v_call: TRBV6-1
j_call: TRBJ2-2
clone_size: few
cdr3_aa: CASRDILNTGELFF
cdr3_nt: TGTGCCAGCCGGGACATCCTGAACACCGGGGAGCTGTTTTTT

d_call: NA
v_call: TRBV4-3
j_call: TRBJ2-7
clone_size: NA
cdr3_aa: CASSQGLDSYEQYF
cdr3_nt: TGCGCCAGCAGCCAAGGGTTGGACTCCTACGAGCAGTACTTC

d_call: TRBD2
v_call: TRBV7-3
j_call: TRBJ2-2
clone_size: NA
cdr3_aa: CASKTSGGPPNTGELFF
cdr3_nt: TGTGCCAGCAAGACTAGCGGGGGACCGCCGAACACCGGGGAGCTGTTTTTT

d_call: NA
v_call: TRBV5-1
j_call: TRBJ2-7
clone_size: NA
cdr3_aa: CVSSLGLGTVSYEQYF
cdr3_nt: TGCGTCAGCAGCTTGGGTCTGGGAACGGTTTCCTACGAGCAGTACTTC

d_call: NA
v_call: TRBV4-2
j_call: TRBJ2-1
clone_size: many
cdr3_aa: CASSQVAASAHNEQFF
cdr3_nt: TGTGCCAGCAGCCAAGTAGCGGCTAGTGCCCACAATGAGCAGTTCTTC

d_call: NA
v_call: TRBV11-2
j_call: TRBJ2-3
clone_size: many
cdr3_aa: CASSLPSDTQYF
cdr3_nt: TGTGCCAGCAGCCTCCCATCAGATACGCAGTATTTT

d_call: NA
v_call: TRBV11-2
j_call: TRBJ2-3
clone_size: NA
cdr3_aa: CASSFGTFTDTQYF
cdr3_nt: TGTGCCAGCAGCTTTGGGACTTTCACAGATACGCAGTATTTT

d_call: NA
v_call: TRBV29-1
j_call: TRBJ2-3
clone_size: few
cdr3_aa: CSVWSTDTQYF
cdr3_nt: TGCAGCGTGTGGAGCACAGATACGCAGTATTTT

d_call: TRBD2
v_call: TRBV20-1
j_call: TRBJ2-3
clone_size: NA
cdr3_aa: CSANKLAGGLDTQYF
cdr3_nt: TGCAGTGCTAATAAACTAGCGGGAGGTTTGGATACGCAGTATTTT

d_call: NA
v_call: TRBV20-1
j_call: TRBJ1-4
clone_size: NA
cdr3_aa: CSATQLNEKLFF
cdr3_nt: TGCAGTGCTACCCAACTTAATGAAAAACTGTTTTTT

d_call: NA
v_call: TRBV18
j_call: TRBJ2-7
clone_size: NA
cdr3_aa: CASSSLRGDEQYF
cdr3_nt: TGTGCCAGCTCCTCCCTGCGTGGGGACGAGCAGTACTTC

d_call: TRBD1
v_call: TRBV7-2
j_call: TRBJ1-5
clone_size: NA
cdr3_aa: CASSSRRGLNQPQHF
cdr3_nt: TGTGCCAGCAGCTCTCGAAGGGGGCTCAATCAGCCCCAGCATTTT

d_call: NA
v_call: TRBV24-1
j_call: TRBJ2-1
clone_size: many
cdr3_aa: CATTDAGRLDEQFF
cdr3_nt: TGTGCCACCACGGACGCGGGCCGCCTCGATGAGCAGTTCTTC

d_call: NA
v_call: TRBV29-1
j_call: TRBJ2-5
clone_size: NA
cdr3_aa: CSGLGGGGVQETQYF
cdr3_nt: TGCAGCGGCCTGGGTGGGGGTGGGGTACAAGAGACCCAGTACTTC

d_call: TRBD2
v_call: TRBV28
j_call: TRBJ2-1
clone_size: many
cdr3_aa: CASSLRLAGGDEQFF
cdr3_nt: TGTGCCAGCAGTTTACGACTAGCGGGAGGGGATGAGCAGTTCTTC

d_call: TRBD2
v_call: TRBV28
j_call: TRBJ2-5
clone_size: NA
cdr3_aa: CASSATSGRGRNEQYF
cdr3_nt: TGTGCCAGCAGTGCTACTAGCGGGAGAGGTCGGAATGAGCAGTACTTC

d_call: TRBD1
v_call: TRBV9
j_call: TRBJ1-6
clone_size: NA
cdr3_aa: CASSVTDRENLHF
cdr3_nt: TGTGCCAGCAGCGTAACCGACAGGGAAAACCTCCACTTT

d_call: TRBD1
v_call: TRBV7-9
j_call: TRBJ1-6
clone_size: NA
cdr3_aa: CASRGGQGENSSLHF
cdr3_nt: TGTGCCAGCAGGGGAGGACAGGGGGAGAATTCATCCCTCCACTTT

d_call: NA
v_call: TRBV28
j_call: TRBJ2-7
clone_size: NA
cdr3_aa: CASSLEGNLHEQYF
cdr3_nt: TGTGCCAGCAGTTTGGAGGGGAACCTCCACGAGCAGTACTTC

d_call: NA
v_call: TRBV2
j_call: TRBJ1-1
clone_size: few
cdr3_aa: CATRRRVRGNTEAFF
cdr3_nt: TGTGCCACCAGACGCAGGGTACGTGGGAACACTGAAGCTTTCTTT

d_call: TRBD2
v_call: TRBV20-1
j_call: TRBJ2-5
clone_size: NA
cdr3_aa: CSARTSGRGGTQYF
cdr3_nt: TGCAGTGCTAGAACTAGCGGGAGAGGAGGGACCCAGTACTTC

d_call: TRBD2
v_call: TRBV10-3
j_call: TRBJ2-1
clone_size: few
cdr3_aa: CAISPGTSGLREQFF
cdr3_nt: TGTGCCATCAGTCCCGGGACTAGCGGCCTAAGGGAGCAGTTCTTC

d_call: TRBD2
v_call: TRBV10-3
j_call: TRBJ2-1
clone_size: many
cdr3_aa: CAISYSGGENEQFF
cdr3_nt: TGTGCCATCAGTTATAGCGGGGGGGAGAATGAGCAGTTCTTC

d_call: TRBD1
v_call: TRBV20-1
j_call: TRBJ2-7
clone_size: NA
cdr3_aa: CSAREPRTGGINEQYF
cdr3_nt: TGCAGTGCTAGAGAGCCTCGGACAGGGGGCATCAACGAGCAGTACTTC

d_call: TRBD1
v_call: TRBV20-1
j_call: TRBJ2-7
clone_size: many
cdr3_aa: CSARSTGAYEQYF
cdr3_nt: TGCAGTGCTAGGTCGACAGGGGCCTACGAGCAGTACTTC

d_call: NA
v_call: TRBV5-1
j_call: TRBJ1-2
clone_size: many
cdr3_aa: CASSGDDGYTF
cdr3_nt: TGCGCCAGCAGCGGGGACGATGGCTACACCTTC